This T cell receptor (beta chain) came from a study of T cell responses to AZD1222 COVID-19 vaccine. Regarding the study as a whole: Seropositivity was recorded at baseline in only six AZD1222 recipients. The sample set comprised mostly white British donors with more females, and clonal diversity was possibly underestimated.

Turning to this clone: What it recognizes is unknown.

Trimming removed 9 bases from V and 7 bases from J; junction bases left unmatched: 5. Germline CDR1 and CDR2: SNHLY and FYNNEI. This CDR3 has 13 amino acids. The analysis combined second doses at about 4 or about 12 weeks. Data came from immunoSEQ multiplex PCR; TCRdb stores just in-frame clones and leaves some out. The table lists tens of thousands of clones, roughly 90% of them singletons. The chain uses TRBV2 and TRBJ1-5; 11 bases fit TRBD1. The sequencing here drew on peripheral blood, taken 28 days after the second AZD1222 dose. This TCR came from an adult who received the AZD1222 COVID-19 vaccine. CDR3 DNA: TGTGCCAGTGGACAGGGGGCTTGGCAGCCCCAGCATTTT. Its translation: CASGQGAWQPQHF.